This is a list of T cell receptor beta chains from one sample in a study of vaccination and CD4 T cells after COVID-19. A single record per CDR3 protein comes from TCRdb applying MiXCR to the PCR reads. The sample lists approximately 12,000 distinct CDR3 sequences; approximately 55% were seen once. Their target antigens are unknown. Specimen: CD4+ T cells from blood, cultured in vitro. These receptors were obtained from a human donor who had recovered from COVID-19. Each CDR3 is given with its conserved first and last residue. The order of the fields is D gene, J gene, V gene, clone size, CDR3 DNA, CDR3 protein. A D gene is named only where the DNA matches it firmly. The size entry is marked missing in some rows and otherwise reads once, few, many or a size class.

D gene: NA; J gene: TRBJ1-1; V gene: TRBV11-3; clone size: NA; CDR3 DNA: TGTGCCAGCAGCCCGGGTAGTCTGACTGAAGCTTTCTTT; CDR3 protein: CASSPGSLTEAFF
D gene: NA; J gene: TRBJ1-5; V gene: TRBV7-9; clone size: few; CDR3 DNA: TGTGCCAGCAGCCCCTCGGGGGGTCAGCCCCAGCATTTT; CDR3 protein: CASSPSGGQPQHF
D gene: NA; J gene: TRBJ2-2; V gene: TRBV6-1; clone size: few; CDR3 DNA: TGTGCCAGTACAGCGGCCCAGACCCACACCGGGGAGCTGTTTTTT; CDR3 protein: CASTAAQTHTGELFF
D gene: TRBD1; J gene: TRBJ1-3; V gene: TRBV7-8; clone size: NA; CDR3 DNA: TGTGCCAGCAGCCTAAGATGGGACAGGGTCTCTCTCTCTGGAAACACCATATATTTT; CDR3 protein: CASSLRWDRVSLSGNTIYF
D gene: TRBD2; J gene: TRBJ2-1; V gene: TRBV2; clone size: NA; CDR3 DNA: TGTGCCAGCAGTCGAGCGGGGGGGACCTACAATGAGCAGTTCTTC; CDR3 protein: CASSRAGGTYNEQFF
D gene: TRBD2; J gene: TRBJ2-2; V gene: TRBV20-1; clone size: NA; CDR3 DNA: TGCAGTGCTAGAGATTCTAGCGGGGGGCTGAACACCGGGGAGCTGTTTTTT; CDR3 protein: CSARDSSGGLNTGELFF
D gene: NA; J gene: TRBJ1-5; V gene: TRBV19; clone size: NA; CDR3 DNA: TGTGCCAGTAGTCTCGGTTACAATAGCAATCAGCCCCAGCATTTT; CDR3 protein: CASSLGYNSNQPQHF
D gene: NA; J gene: TRBJ2-3; V gene: TRBV9; clone size: NA; CDR3 DNA: TGTGCCAGCAGCGTAGAACCTGGCACAGATACGCAGTATTTT; CDR3 protein: CASSVEPGTDTQYF
D gene: NA; J gene: TRBJ1-2; V gene: TRBV29-1; clone size: NA; CDR3 DNA: TGCAGCGTTAGACAGGACTATGGCTACACCTTC; CDR3 protein: CSVRQDYGYTF
D gene: NA; J gene: TRBJ1-5; V gene: TRBV30; clone size: NA; CDR3 DNA: TGTGCCTGGAGTGTGCCCAGGGTCGGTCAGCCCCAGCATTTT; CDR3 protein: CAWSVPRVGQPQHF
D gene: TRBD2; J gene: TRBJ2-3; V gene: TRBV7-2; clone size: NA; CDR3 DNA: TGTGCCAGCAGCCCCGGACTAGCATCGGATACGCAGTATTTT; CDR3 protein: CASSPGLASDTQYF
D gene: NA; J gene: TRBJ1-1; V gene: TRBV19; clone size: NA; CDR3 DNA: TGTGCCAGTAGTATAGGCAGAAACACTGAAGCTTTCTTT; CDR3 protein: CASSIGRNTEAFF
D gene: NA; J gene: TRBJ2-1; V gene: TRBV11-2; clone size: NA; CDR3 DNA: TGTGCCAGCAGCTCCCCTAGAGGGGGGAGTGAGCAGTTCTTC; CDR3 protein: CASSSPRGGSEQFF
D gene: NA; J gene: TRBJ1-5; V gene: TRBV12-3/TRBV12-4; clone size: NA; CDR3 DNA: TGTGCCAGCAGTTTTGGAAGGCAGCCCCAGCATTTT; CDR3 protein: CASSFGRQPQHF
D gene: NA; J gene: TRBJ2-7; V gene: TRBV2; clone size: few; CDR3 DNA: TGTGCCAGCAGTCCCGATTCCGGCGAGCAGTACTTC; CDR3 protein: CASSPDSGEQYF
D gene: NA; J gene: TRBJ1-4; V gene: TRBV4-3; clone size: once; CDR3 DNA: TGCGCCAGCAGCCAAGTTCCGACCCAGGGATGGCAGGAAAAACTGTTTTTT; CDR3 protein: CASSQVPTQGWQEKLFF
D gene: TRBD2; J gene: TRBJ2-1; V gene: TRBV5-1; clone size: NA; CDR3 DNA: TGCGCCAGCAGCCGCGGGGGGGCCTCCTACAATGAGCAGTTCTTC; CDR3 protein: CASSRGGASYNEQFF
D gene: NA; J gene: TRBJ1-2; V gene: TRBV5-1; clone size: NA; CDR3 DNA: TGCGCCAGCAGCTTGGGAGGTGCCCAGACCAGCTATGGCTACACCTTC; CDR3 protein: CASSLGGAQTSYGYTF
D gene: NA; J gene: TRBJ1-5; V gene: TRBV7-2; clone size: NA; CDR3 DNA: TGTGCCAGCAGCTACCCAGGGACTTATCAGCCCCAGCATTTT; CDR3 protein: CASSYPGTYQPQHF
D gene: TRBD1; J gene: TRBJ2-5; V gene: TRBV6-1; clone size: few; CDR3 DNA: TGTGCCAGCAATAGGGACAGGCAAGAGACCCAGTACTTC; CDR3 protein: CASNRDRQETQYF
D gene: NA; J gene: TRBJ1-5; V gene: TRBV15; clone size: few; CDR3 DNA: TGTGCCACCAGCAGAGATCGAACTTACTACAGGGTTGGCAGGGACCGGGGCAATCAGCCCCAGCATTTT; CDR3 protein: CATSRDRTYYRVGRDRGNQPQHF
D gene: TRBD1; J gene: TRBJ1-6; V gene: TRBV10-3; clone size: NA; CDR3 DNA: TGTGCCACCACGGACAGGGGAAATTCACCCCTCCACTTT; CDR3 protein: CATTDRGNSPLHF
D gene: NA; J gene: TRBJ1-1; V gene: TRBV12-3/TRBV12-4; clone size: NA; CDR3 DNA: TGTGCCAGCACCTCGACACCGGCGGACACTGAAGTTTTCTTT; CDR3 protein: CASTSTPADTEVFF
D gene: NA; J gene: TRBJ1-1; V gene: TRBV20-1; clone size: NA; CDR3 DNA: TGCAGTGCGAGGAGGGCTTTGAACACTGAAGCTTTCTTT; CDR3 protein: CSARRALNTEAFF
D gene: NA; J gene: TRBJ1-5; V gene: TRBV7-8; clone size: NA; CDR3 DNA: TGTGCCAGCAGCCCCGGGCGGAATCAGCCCCAGCATTTT; CDR3 protein: CASSPGRNQPQHF
D gene: NA; J gene: TRBJ2-5; V gene: TRBV11-3; clone size: NA; CDR3 DNA: TGTGCCAGCAGATTTCAAGAGACCCAGTACTTC; CDR3 protein: CASRFQETQYF
D gene: NA; J gene: TRBJ1-1; V gene: TRBV12-3/TRBV12-4; clone size: once; CDR3 DNA: TGTGCCAGCAGTTTAAGGCGGGGAGGGAACACTGAAGCTCTCTTT; CDR3 protein: CASSLRRGGNTEALF
D gene: NA; J gene: TRBJ2-3; V gene: TRBV6-1; clone size: NA; CDR3 DNA: TGTGCCAGCAGTGTATGGAGAAGCACAGATACGCAGTATTTT; CDR3 protein: CASSVWRSTDTQYF
D gene: TRBD1; J gene: TRBJ2-3; V gene: TRBV18; clone size: NA; CDR3 DNA: TGTGCCAGCTCACCTTCAACAGGGGGCGCAGATACGCAGTATTTT; CDR3 protein: CASSPSTGGADTQYF
D gene: NA; J gene: TRBJ1-6; V gene: TRBV20-1; clone size: few; CDR3 DNA: TGCAGTGCTAGAGGGCGGTATGATTCACCCCTCCACTTT; CDR3 protein: CSARGRYDSPLHF
D gene: NA; J gene: TRBJ1-1; V gene: TRBV21-1; clone size: once; CDR3 DNA: TGTGCCAGCAGCAAAGGGGGACAGGGGTTAAGGGACACTGAAGCTTTCTTT; CDR3 protein: CASSKGGQGLRDTEAFF
D gene: NA; J gene: TRBJ2-5; V gene: TRBV19; clone size: few; CDR3 DNA: TGTGCCAGTAGTAACGGAGCCAAAGCGGAGACCCAGTACTTC; CDR3 protein: CASSNGAKAETQYF
D gene: NA; J gene: TRBJ2-3; V gene: TRBV9; clone size: few; CDR3 DNA: TGTGCCAGCAGCGTAGGAGCCCTAGGAGGACCTACGCAGTATTTT; CDR3 protein: CASSVGALGGPTQYF
D gene: NA; J gene: TRBJ1-4; V gene: TRBV2; clone size: few; CDR3 DNA: TGTGCCAGCAGCTTAATTAGGGACATCAGTGAAAAACTGTTTTTT; CDR3 protein: CASSLIRDISEKLFF
D gene: NA; J gene: TRBJ1-3; V gene: TRBV5-1; clone size: NA; CDR3 DNA: TGCGCCAGCAGCTTGGCCGGCAGCTCTGGAAACACCATATATTTT; CDR3 protein: CASSLAGSSGNTIYF
D gene: NA; J gene: TRBJ1-5; V gene: TRBV12-3/TRBV12-4; clone size: NA; CDR3 DNA: TGTGCCAGCAGTCCCTCTAATCAGCCCCAGCATTTT; CDR3 protein: CASSPSNQPQHF
D gene: TRBD1; J gene: TRBJ1-1; V gene: TRBV25-1; clone size: NA; CDR3 DNA: TGTGCCAGCAGTCAACAGGGGCGTACTGAAGCTTTCTTT; CDR3 protein: CASSQQGRTEAFF
D gene: NA; J gene: TRBJ1-2; V gene: TRBV19; clone size: NA; CDR3 DNA: TGTGCCAGTATTCTATCAGGGGCGCGTGGCTACACCTTC; CDR3 protein: CASILSGARGYTF
D gene: NA; J gene: TRBJ1-4; V gene: TRBV7-9; clone size: NA; CDR3 DNA: TGTGCCAGCAGCTTTGGGGGGGTGTATGGGCGGCGCGAAAAACTGTTTTTT; CDR3 protein: CASSFGGVYGRREKLFF
D gene: TRBD1; J gene: TRBJ2-3; V gene: TRBV18; clone size: NA; CDR3 DNA: TGTGCCAGCTCACTTGGACAGGGGGCATTGAATACGCAGTATTTT; CDR3 protein: CASSLGQGALNTQYF
D gene: TRBD2; J gene: TRBJ2-7; V gene: TRBV7-6; clone size: NA; CDR3 DNA: TGTGCCAGCAGCTTGACTAGCGGGGGGTTTGGCGAGCAGTACTTC; CDR3 protein: CASSLTSGGFGEQYF
D gene: TRBD1; J gene: TRBJ2-2; V gene: TRBV12-3/TRBV12-4; clone size: few; CDR3 DNA: TGTGCCAGCAGGACAGGGGGCAACACCGGGGAGCTGTTTTTT; CDR3 protein: CASRTGGNTGELFF
D gene: NA; J gene: TRBJ1-6; V gene: TRBV2; clone size: few; CDR3 DNA: TGTGCCAGCGGGGCAGGCCTTAATTCACCCCTCCACTTT; CDR3 protein: CASGAGLNSPLHF
D gene: NA; J gene: TRBJ1-6; V gene: TRBV6-5; clone size: few; CDR3 DNA: TGTGCCAGCAGTTACAGTCCCGGGGCGTCACCCCTCCACTTT; CDR3 protein: CASSYSPGASPLHF
D gene: TRBD1; J gene: TRBJ2-7; V gene: TRBV12-3/TRBV12-4; clone size: NA; CDR3 DNA: TGTGCCAGCAGTTTGGACAGGCCCTACGAGCAGTACTTC; CDR3 protein: CASSLDRPYEQYF
D gene: NA; J gene: TRBJ1-2; V gene: TRBV12-3/TRBV12-4; clone size: NA; CDR3 DNA: TGTGCCAGCAGTCTACGACCGGGTGGCTACACCTTC; CDR3 protein: CASSLRPGGYTF
D gene: TRBD2; J gene: TRBJ2-1; V gene: TRBV12-3/TRBV12-4; clone size: NA; CDR3 DNA: TGTGCCAACAGTTCCCAAACTAGCGGGGGGTACAATGAGCAGTTCTTC; CDR3 protein: CANSSQTSGGYNEQFF
D gene: TRBD1; J gene: TRBJ1-1; V gene: TRBV20-1; clone size: NA; CDR3 DNA: TGCAGTGCTAGAGATTGGCAGATCGGACAGGGAGAAGCTTTCTTT; CDR3 protein: CSARDWQIGQGEAFF
D gene: NA; J gene: TRBJ1-1; V gene: TRBV19; clone size: NA; CDR3 DNA: TGTGCCAGTAGTATAATCAGGGACACTGAAGCTTTCTTT; CDR3 protein: CASSIIRDTEAFF
D gene: NA; J gene: TRBJ2-2; V gene: TRBV2; clone size: NA; CDR3 DNA: TGTGCCGGCTCATTCGGGGAAATCACCGGGGAGCTGTTTTTT; CDR3 protein: CAGSFGEITGELFF
D gene: NA; J gene: TRBJ1-3; V gene: TRBV7-2; clone size: NA; CDR3 DNA: TGTGCCAGCAGCCCCCAGACAAGGGCGGGAAACACCATATATTTT; CDR3 protein: CASSPQTRAGNTIYF
D gene: NA; J gene: TRBJ2-1; V gene: TRBV20-1; clone size: hyperexpanded; CDR3 DNA: TGCAGTGCTAGAGCTACCGGGACCTCAGTTTACAATGAGCAGTTCTTC; CDR3 protein: CSARATGTSVYNEQFF
D gene: TRBD1; J gene: TRBJ1-2; V gene: TRBV29-1; clone size: NA; CDR3 DNA: TGCAGCGTAAGACAGGGGGCTGCTGGCTACACCTTC; CDR3 protein: CSVRQGAAGYTF
D gene: TRBD1; J gene: TRBJ2-5; V gene: TRBV11-2; clone size: NA; CDR3 DNA: TGTGCCAGCCGCCCGCCGGGGACAGGGGATGAGACCCAGTACTTC; CDR3 protein: CASRPPGTGDETQYF
D gene: NA; J gene: TRBJ1-2; V gene: TRBV14; clone size: NA; CDR3 DNA: TGTGCCAGCAGCCTTACCGCTGACAGCCTTCGGTACACCTTC; CDR3 protein: CASSLTADSLRYTF